Shown below are 2 T cell receptor beta chains from a single sample sequenced in a study of siplizumab effects on memory and regulatory T cells. Libraries were prepared by immunoSEQ multiplex PCR; TCRdb keeps only in-frame clonotypes and omits some of them. The sample records tens of thousands of clones, more than 85% being singletons. Sequencing was performed on CD8+ T cells sorted from blood. Receptors were obtained from a human donor in good health.

The count of this clone is one. The CDR3 here is CASSQGGYNEQFF. The CDR3, as DNA: TGCGCCAGCAGCCAGGGAGGGTACAATGAGCAGTTCTTC. V is TRBV4-1 and J is TRBJ2-1; 7 bases agree with TRBD2. V was clipped by 3 bases and J by 4 bases; unmatched bases: 0. The CDR3 consists of 13 residues. The germline gives CDR1 MGHRA, CDR2 YSYEKL.

This sequence joins TRBV7-2 and TRBJ2-2; tentative D call: TRBD1 (6 bases). The CDR3 is 17 amino acids. Trimming left V 2 bases short and J 3 bases short, with 16 bases between. Germline CDR1 and CDR2: SGHTA and FQGNSA. The CDR3, as DNA: TGTGCCAGCAGCTTACCACTGACAGGAAAGCACACCGGGGAGCTGTTTTTT. Its protein product is CASSLPLTGKHTGELFF.